A single sample is the source of the 9 T cell receptor beta chains below, sequenced in a study of blood T cells in healthy people across ages (dated by TCRdb to between 2014 and 2017). The receptor library was made with 5' RACE. TCRdb lists the instrument as Illumina HiSeq 2500. A second PCR of roughly 7 to 11 cycles was run with a J-beta primer mix and a sample-barcoded 5' primer. Through fastp at Q25 and MiXCR, TCRdb rebuilt clones from the public reads, retaining in-frame beta chains. When rows share a CDR3 protein, they turn into one entry using the most common DNA and genes. This sample is represented by approximately 810,000 distinct CDR3 sequences; 25% to 30% of them were singletons. The ten largest clones capture around 15% of the sample. The sample consisted of blood. Source of these receptors: a woman of 80 years or more in good health.

The rearrangement joins TRBV6-2 or TRBV6-3 to TRBJ2-3, with a weak D call TRBD2 (6 bases). Germline-derived CDR1 and CDR2 are MNHEY and SVGEGT. CDR3 length: 13 residues. V shed 7 bases and J shed 6 bases, with 14 bases lying between them. CDR3 residues: CASNDGAGDTQYF. The CDR3 DNA follows: TGTGCCAGCAACGACGGGGCGGGGGATACGCAGTATTTT.

Remarks on this clonotype: A much larger clonotype is one base distant, so this may be a read error. This rearrangement joins TRBV2 to TRBJ2-7; D gene unclear. The germline gives CDR1 SNHLY, CDR2 FYNNEI. This CDR3 is built from 10 residues. Trimming cost V 6 bases and J 6 bases, with 6 bases left between them. The CDR3: CASRASEQYF. The DNA for the CDR3 is TGTGCCAGCAGGGCCAGCGAGCAGTACTTC.

Note on this clonotype: Just one base apart from a much larger clone, this may be a read error. The V call is TRBV27, the J call TRBJ2-1; 7 nucleotides match TRBD1. V dropped 3 bases and J dropped 4; count of bases not matched to a gene: 15. Germline loops: CDR1 MNHEY, CDR2 SMNVEV (reference sequence). The CDR3 spans 18 residues. In nucleotides, the CDR3 is TGTGCCAGCAGTTTGAGGCCCTACTCGGGACAGCCTTACAATGAGCAGTTCTTC. This translates into CASSLRPYSGQPYNEQFF.

This sequence joins TRBV7-8 and TRBJ2-5; D gene unclear. Germline CDR1 is SGHVS and CDR2 is FQNEAQ. V was trimmed by 1 base and J by 2 bases, leaving 8 bases between them. This CDR3 region has 14 residues. CDR3 residues: CASSLVETQETQYF. The DNA of the CDR3 is TGTGCCAGCAGCTTAGTTGAGACGCAAGAGACCCAGTACTTC.

This clonotype was counted a few times. The chain is built from TRBV3-1 and TRBJ1-6, with no clear D. Trimming took 2 bases from V and 14 from J, leaving 13 bases between them. Germline CDR1 is LGHDT and CDR2 is YNNKEL (reference sequence). The CDR3 contains 13 residues. The CDR3 reads CASSQLSSATLHF. In DNA, the CDR3 is TGTGCCAGCAGCCAATTGTCGTCGGCGACCCTCCACTTT.

There are many counts of this clonotype. This may arise from a read error, as a much more abundant clone is one base away. For the CDR3, the DNA is TGCAGTGCCACGGTCTCCTACAATGAGCAGTACTTC. Protein product: CSATVSYNEQYF. The gene calls are TRBV20-1 and TRBJ2-1; no firm D call. TRBJ2-7 explains the end of the DNA better; the J call may be wrong. The V gene's germline CDR1 is DFQATT and CDR2 SNEGSKA (reference sequence). This CDR3 contains 12 residues.

This clonotype was recorded a few times. The chain has TRBV11-2 and TRBJ2-2; TRBD2 matches 8 bases. The CDR3 totals 15 residues. Losses at the gene ends were 5 bases for V and 7 bases for J; bases not matched to a gene: 9. Germline CDR1 is SGHAT and CDR2 is FQNNGV. The CDR3 region is CASSTSGPGGGELFF. CDR3 nucleotide sequence: TGTGCCAGCAGCACTAGCGGCCCCGGAGGCGGGGAGCTGTTTTTT.

This clonotype was picked up many times. CDR3 coding DNA: TGTGCCACGGGGGGTAGCTCCTACAATGAGCAGTTCTTC. The encoded protein is CATGGSSYNEQFF. The chain carries TRBV6-2 or TRBV6-3 and TRBJ2-1; 7 bases are shared with TRBD2. Germline CDR1 is MNHEY and CDR2 is SVGEGT. The CDR3 contains 13 residues. With 10 bases clipped from V and 0 bases from J, the junction kept 3 bases outside the gene matches.

The genes are TRBV5-1 and TRBJ2-1; no firm D call. The J call may be in error: the DNA end matches TRBJ2-7 better. This CDR3 comprises 15 residues. Germline CDR1 SGHRS, CDR2 YFSETQ. The CDR3 spells CASSLASAVYNEQYF. CDR3 DNA: TGCGCCAGCAGCTTGGCCTCGGCAGTTTACAATGAGCAGTACTTC.